This T cell receptor beta chain was identified in a study of vaccination effects on CD4 cells after COVID-19. With 1 base removed from V and 4 bases from J, the gap between germline ends came to 17 bases. Looked up from germline, CDR1 is KGHSH and CDR2 is LQKENI. The CDR3 sequence is 17 residues long. Sequencing in the ViraFEST assay came after antigen-specific CD4+ T cells had been expanded with viral peptide pools, which were used to stimulate PBMC. Isolation of CD4+ T cells took place after 10 days of culture. Either the BNT162b2 or mRNA-1273 vaccine was given to participants in two doses. Testing of the vaccine recipients showed negative nucleocapsid antibodies and no prior SARS-CoV-2 infection. A half-volume exchange with IL-2 medium occurred on days 3 and 7. This clone appeared a few times. Its specificity is not known. Points from the study as a whole: Clones that were induced by infection or by vaccine showed marked contraction late after vaccination.

Profiled with immunoSEQ multiplex PCR; TCRdb holds only in-frame clones, not every one. Counted here are 20,000 to 25,000 clones, around 76% occurring once; the ten biggest clones make up around a tenth. The V and J genes are TRBV18 and TRBJ1-5, with D possibly matching TRBD1 (5 bases). This TCR derives from a human donor who received a COVID-19 vaccine. The material was CD4+ T cells from PBMCs cultured with HCoV-229E spike peptides, obtained after COVID-19 vaccination. DNA of the CDR3: TGTGCCAGCTCACCACAATCAAGCCGGGACTATAATCAGCCCCAGCATTTT. Translation gives CASSPQSSRDYNQPQHF.